This TCR beta chain was identified during a study of blood T cell repertoires in COVID-19. Turning to the study itself: The United States, Italy and Spain were the sources of the acute and convalescent COVID-19 samples.

Comments on this clone: Other DNA variants within this sample encode the same CDR3.

The ends lost 7 bases at V and 4 bases at J; junction bases unmatched: 5. Germline values: CDR1 LGHNA, CDR2 YNFKEQ. The CDR3 runs 13 residues. The protocol was immunoSEQ multiplex PCR, while the TCRdb copy is restricted to in-frame clones and leaves out a portion. The sample lists approximately 240,000 clones, about 93% occurring once. Specimen: PBMCs or T cells enriched from blood (not recorded which). This clonotype was obtained from a woman younger than 35 who had recovered from COVID-19. The rearrangement joins TRBV4-2 to TRBJ1-1; 8 nucleotides match TRBD1. The CDR3 DNA follows: TGTGCCAGCACCCCGGGACAGGCCACTGAAGCTTTCTTT. Translated: CASTPGQATEAFF.